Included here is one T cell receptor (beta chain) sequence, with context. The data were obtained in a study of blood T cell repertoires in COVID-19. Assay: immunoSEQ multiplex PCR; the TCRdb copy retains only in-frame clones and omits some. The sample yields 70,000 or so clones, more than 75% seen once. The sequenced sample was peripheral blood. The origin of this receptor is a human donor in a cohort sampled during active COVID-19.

In DNA, the CDR3 is TGTGCCAGTAGTATCACCAGGCGGGGGACTGAAGCTTTCTTT. Translated: CASSITRRGTEAFF. The V and J genes are TRBV19 and TRBJ1-1, with D perhaps TRBD1 (5 bases). V was clipped by 3 bases and J by 5 bases, with 13 bases between them. In germline, CDR1 is LNHDA, CDR2 SQIVND (reference sequence). The CDR3 has 14 amino acids. Full variable domain (rest looked up from reference TRBV19 and TRBJ1-1): DGGITQSPKYLFRKEGQNVTLSCEQNLNHDAMYWYRQDPGQGLRLIYYSQIVNDFQKGDIAEGYSVSREKKESFPLTVTSAQKNPTAFYLCASSITRRGTEAFFGQGTRLTVV.